Here is one T cell receptor (beta chain) with its context. Previously described methods with listed TCR primers produced the bulk TCR libraries. TCRdb reanalysed the PCR reads using MiXCR and keeps one entry per CDR3 protein. The sample includes 490,000 or so distinct CDR3 sequences, roughly 26% seen only once; the top ten take over 0.6%. This sample was included in a study of molecular identifiers for immune sequencing clone quantification. The CDR3 consists of 15 residues. V was shortened by 0 bases and J by 4 bases, with 13 bases between the two germline ends. The germline V gene encodes CDR1 MNHEY and CDR2 SMNVEV (reference sequence).

V and J are TRBV27 and TRBJ2-7, with D tentatively TRBD2 (6 bases). The sequencing input was naive CD8+ T cells from blood, with Jurkat cell RNA spiked in. As to subset: FACS-sorted CD8+CD4-CCR7+CD45RA+ naive T cells. The clonotype comes from a human donor in good health. Some libraries in this study had Jurkat cell RNA spiked in. Here the CDR3 DNA reads TGTGCCAGCAGTTTATCGATCGGGAGTGTGTACGAGCAGTACTTC. Translation: CASSLSIGSVYEQYF.